A single sample is the source of the 24 T cell receptor beta chains below, sequenced in a study of beta chain features in type 1 diabetes. All of the isolated RNA was reverse transcribed, so expressed TCRB transcripts were sequenced. The protocol was immunoSEQ multiplex PCR, while the TCRdb copy is restricted to in-frame clones and leaves out a portion. The table records around 300,000 clones, around 15% of them present only once. Sequencing input: central memory CD4+ T cells from blood. Source of these receptors: a man in his thirties or forties in good health.

The rearrangement links TRBV11-2 to TRBJ2-2; no clear D gene. The CDR3 consists of 11 residues. Looked up from germline, CDR1 is SGHAT and CDR2 is FQNNGV. With 6 bases removed from V and 7 bases from J, the gap between germline ends came to 6 bases. The CDR3, as DNA: TGTGCCAGCAGGAGAGGCGGGGAGCTGTTTTTT. Translating gives CASRRGGELFF. The complete variable domain, with remaining parts taken from reference TRBV11-2 and TRBJ2-2, reads EAGVAQSPRYKIIEKRQSVAFWCNPISGHATLYWYQQILGQGPKLLIQFQNNGVVDDSQLPKDRFSAERLKGVDSTLKIQPAKLEDSAVYLCASRRGGELFFGEGSRLTVL.

This clone was found a few times. The chain recombines TRBV4-1 with TRBJ2-2; TRBD2 is a possible D gene (6 bases). Germline V CDR1 and CDR2: MGHRA, YSYEKL. CDR3 length: 16 amino acids. The germline V and J ends were trimmed by 1 base and 7 bases, with 16 bases remaining between them. CDR3 region: CASSQGSSPGGGELFF. The CDR3 DNA follows: TGCGCCAGCAGCCAAGGATCCAGCCCCGGGGGCGGGGAGCTGTTTTTT.

The table lists this clone with many counts. The chain carries TRBV29-1 and TRBJ2-4, with TRBD2 as a possible D gene (7 bases). Trimming took 4 bases from V and 3 from J, leaving 10 bases between them. The germline CDR1 and CDR2 sequences are SQVTM and ANQGSEA. The CDR3 runs to 13 residues. The CDR3: CSVGGGGKNIQYF. In nucleotides, the CDR3 is TGCAGCGTTGGAGGGGGGGGCAAAAACATTCAGTACTTC. The full variable domain, rest sourced from reference TRBV29-1 and TRBJ2-4, is SAVISQKPSRDICQRGTSLTIQCQVDSQVTMMFWYRQQPGQSLTLIATANQGSEATYESGFVIDKFPISRPNLTFSTLTVSNMSPEDSSIYLCSVGGGGKNIQYFGAGTRLSVL.

This clone was counted between two and nine times. The chain recombines TRBV30 with TRBJ1-5; no definite D call. This CDR3 is 13 amino acids long. Looked up from germline, CDR1 is GTSNPN and CDR2 is SVGIG (reference sequence). V lost 4 bases and J 4 bases, leaving 11 bases between the germline ends. CDR3 protein: CAWKGSGNQPQHF. In nucleotides, the CDR3 is TGTGCCTGGAAAGGGAGTGGTAATCAGCCCCAGCATTTT.

The table lists this clone with a few counts. This sequence joins TRBV7-9 and TRBJ1-3; 9 positions match TRBD1. J gave up 4 bases and V 5 bases, and 9 bases lay outside the gene matches. Germline lookup yields CDR1 SEHNR and CDR2 FQNEAQ (reference sequence). This CDR3 contains 16 residues. DNA for the CDR3: TGTGCCAGCAGCCCATTGGGACAGGGCTCAGGAAACACCATATATTTT. Its translation: CASSPLGQGSGNTIYF.

This clone was found a few times. This rearrangement joins TRBV19 to TRBJ1-5, with a weak D call TRBD1 (6 bases). V lost 4 bases to trimming and J lost 7 bases, with 11 bases between them. The V gene's germline CDR1 is LNHDA and CDR2 SQIVND (reference sequence). The CDR3 is made up of 13 amino acids. In nucleotides, the CDR3 is TGTGCCAGTAGTACGCAACAGGGACAGCCCCAGCATTTT. It yields the protein CASSTQQGQPQHF.

In this sample, this clone turned up a few times. The chain has TRBV7-9 and TRBJ2-4; TRBD2 matches at 7 bases. Germline V lookup: CDR1 SEHNR, CDR2 FQNEAQ (reference sequence). J was trimmed by 5 bases and V by 5 bases; bases with no gene match: 9. The CDR3 runs 15 residues. CDR3 residues: CASSRALAGENIQYF. The CDR3 DNA sequence: TGTGCCAGCAGCCGTGCCCTGGCGGGGGAAAACATTCAGTACTTC.

This clone was seen a few times. The chain employs TRBV18 and TRBJ2-7; no reliable D call. CDR1 KGHSH and CDR2 LQKENI come from the germline V gene. CDR3 size: 15 residues. The V and J ends lost 3 bases and 0 bases respectively, with 12 bases between them. The CDR3 DNA reads TGTGCCAGCTCACCGGCCCTTCTGAGCTCCTACGAGCAGTACTTC. Encoded protein: CASSPALLSSYEQYF. Using reference TRBV18 and TRBJ2-7 for the parts outside the CDR3, the full variable domain is NAGVMQNPRHLVRRRGQEARLRCSPMKGHSHVYWYRQLPEEGLKFMVYLQKENIIDESGMPKERFSAEFPKEGPSILRIQQVVRGDSAAYFCASSPALLSSYEQYFGPGTRLTVT.

The chain is built from TRBV5-1 and TRBJ2-5, with D unclear. Trimming took off 2 bases at V and 6 bases at J, with 5 bases between the two ends. The CDR3 runs 11 residues. Germline values: CDR1 SGHRS, CDR2 YFSETQ. The CDR3 here is CASSFTQTQYF. CDR3 nucleotides: TGCGCCAGCAGCTTTACTCAGACCCAGTACTTC. Looking up the rest from reference TRBV5-1 and TRBJ2-5 gives the full variable domain: KAGVTQTPRYLIKTRGQQVTLSCSPISGHRSVSWYQQTPGQGLQFLFEYFSETQRNKGNFPGRFSGRQFSNSRSEMNVSTLELGDSALYLCASSFTQTQYFGPGTRLLVL.

This clone was seen a few times. The gene calls are TRBV11-3 and TRBJ2-3, with D hard to call. The V gene's germline CDR1 is SGHNT and CDR2 YENEEA. This CDR3 has 12 amino acids. V gave up 5 bases and J gave up 0 bases, with 3 bases separating them. In nucleotides, the CDR3 is TGTGCCAGCAGCAAGAGCACAGATACGCAGTATTTT. It encodes CASSKSTDTQYF.

The chain couples TRBV15 to TRBJ2-3; perhaps TRBD2 as D (6 bases). Per the germline V gene, CDR1 is LNHNV and CDR2 is YYDKDF (reference sequence). This CDR3 has 16 amino acids. Trimming removed 5 bases at V and 6 bases at J, with 21 bases between. The CDR3 is CATSDPRNGLQDTQYF. The CDR3 DNA is TGTGCCACCAGCGATCCCCGGAATGGACTACAGGATACGCAGTATTTT.

V usage is TRBV7-9 and J usage is TRBJ1-2; the match to TRBD1 covers 8 bases. The CDR3 has 19 residues. Germline V gene data show CDR1 as SEHNR and CDR2 as FQNEAQ (reference sequence). V lost 5 bases to trimming and J lost 0 bases; unmatched junction nucleotides: 17. In DNA form, the CDR3 reads TGTGCCAGCAGCCCAGGGTGGGGAACAGGGGGTGCAGCTAACTATGGCTACACCTTC. It translates to CASSPGWGTGGAANYGYTF.

The chain recombines TRBV30 with TRBJ2-2, with D tentatively TRBD1 (6 bases). This CDR3 has 15 amino acids. Trimming cost V 5 bases and J 0 bases, with 13 bases left between them. The germline V gene encodes CDR1 GTSNPN and CDR2 SVGIG (reference sequence). CDR3 region: CAWDSGHPNTGELFF. CDR3 DNA sequence: TGTGCCTGGGATTCGGGACACCCGAACACCGGGGAGCTGTTTTTT.

This clone was recorded at least ten times. The chain links TRBV7-2 to TRBJ2-4; the D gene is possibly TRBD2 (5 bases). Trimming shortened V by 2 bases and J by 6 bases, and 11 bases separated the two germline ends. The length of the CDR3 is 14 residues. Germline CDR1 is SGHTA and CDR2 is FQGNSA. The CDR3 region has the DNA TGTGCCAGCAGCTTATCGGACTTAAGAAACATTCAGTACTTC. This codes for CASSLSDLRNIQYF.

The rearrangement links TRBV9 to TRBJ2-7; D might be TRBD2 (5 bases). CDR1 and CDR2 (germline): SGDLS, YYNGEE. Trimming took off 4 bases at V and 2 bases at J, with 10 bases between the two ends. CDR3 length: 13 residues. CDR3 DNA: TGTGCCAGCAGCATCGGGAAGACCTACGAGCAGTACTTC. Its protein is CASSIGKTYEQYF. Combining the CDR3 with reference TRBV9 and TRBJ2-7 gives the whole variable domain DSGVTQTPKHLITATGQRVTLRCSPRSGDLSVYWYQQSLDQGLQFLIQYYNGEERAKGNILERFSAQQFPDLHSELNLSSLELGDSALYFCASSIGKTYEQYFGPGTRLTVT.

The table lists this clone with a few counts. This chain connects TRBV4-3 to TRBJ1-2, with D maybe TRBD1 (5 bases). The CDR3 is made up of 15 amino acids. V shed 1 base and J shed 8 bases, with 17 bases lying between them. CDR1 LGHNA and CDR2 YSLEER come from the germline V gene. The CDR3 coding sequence is TGCGCCAGCAGCCAAGGTTTTTTGGGGGATTCAGGCTACACCTTC. Encoded protein: CASSQGFLGDSGYTF.

This clone was seen a few times. V is TRBV7-9 and J is TRBJ1-6; D is ambiguous. Trimming shortened V by 1 base and J by 8 bases, and 12 bases separated the two germline ends. Germline V gene lookup returns CDR1 SEHNR and CDR2 FQNEAQ (reference sequence). The CDR3 sequence is 15 residues long. The CDR3 spells CASSLGSRKYSPLHF. DNA of the CDR3: TGTGCCAGCAGCTTAGGTTCCAGAAAATATTCACCCCTCCACTTT. Full variable domain (missing parts from reference TRBV7-9 and TRBJ1-6): DTGVSQNPRHKITKRGQNVTFRCDPISEHNRLYWYRQTLGQGPEFLTYFQNEAQLEKSRLLSDRFSAERPKGSFSTLEIQRTEQGDSAMYLCASSLGSRKYSPLHFGNGTRLTVT.

The chain employs TRBV28 and TRBJ2-3; no firm D call. Germline CDR1 MDHEN, CDR2 SYDVKM. The CDR3 is made up of 13 amino acids. The CDR3 DNA sequence: TGTGCTGCCGCGGCCCCTAGCACAGATACGCAGTATTTT. This sequence encodes CAAAAPSTDTQYF.

The genes are TRBV6-5 and TRBJ1-5; 9 bases match TRBD1. The CDR3 loop spans 15 amino acids. Unmatched junction bases numbered 8, after V lost 7 bases and J lost 4 bases. Germline CDR1 reads MNHEY; CDR2 reads SVGAGI. The CDR3 DNA reads TGTGCCAGCAAGCCCCTCGGACAGGGGAATCAGCCCCAGCATTTT. Translating gives CASKPLGQGNQPQHF.

The rearrangement links TRBV7-3 to TRBJ2-3; 11 nucleotides match TRBD2. This CDR3 is 17 amino acids long. After removal of 9 bases from V and 0 bases from J, the junction contained 11 bases not matched to a gene. The germline V gene has CDR1 SGHTA and CDR2 FQGTGA. CDR3 protein: CASLQPGLAVSTDTQYF. Written as DNA, the CDR3 is TGTGCCAGTTTACAGCCGGGACTAGCGGTTAGCACAGATACGCAGTATTTT.

This clone was observed many times. The DNA for the CDR3 is TGTGCCATCAGTGAGTCGACGGGAAATGAAAAACTGTTTTTT. Its protein product is CAISESTGNEKLFF. The genes are TRBV10-3 and TRBJ1-4; no clear D gene. V was cut by 0 bases and J by 5 bases, with 7 bases left in between. The CDR3 runs to 14 residues. Germline CDR1 is ENHRY and CDR2 is SYGVKD.

The chain carries TRBV18 and TRBJ1-5, with unresolved D. From germline, CDR1 is KGHSH and CDR2 LQKENI. The CDR3 totals 14 residues. The V gene lost 3 bases and the J gene lost 0 bases, with 6 bases spanning the gap. The CDR3: CASSPSNSNQPQHF. CDR3 coding DNA: TGTGCCAGCTCACCGTCAAATAGCAATCAGCCCCAGCATTTT.

This clone occurred a few times. The V gene is TRBV7-6, the J gene TRBJ1-2, with TRBD1 matching over 9 bases. Germline V CDR1 and CDR2: SGHVS, FNYEAQ. This CDR3 is 14 amino acids long. V trimming: 1 base; J trimming: 7 bases; junction bases outside the gene matches: 4. The CDR3 loop is CASSLGTGAFGYTF. CDR3 nucleotides: TGTGCCAGCAGCTTAGGGACAGGGGCTTTTGGCTACACCTTC. The variable domain in full, with the rest retrieved from reference TRBV7-6 and TRBJ1-2, is GAGVSQSPRYKVTKRGQDVALRCDPISGHVSLYWYRQALGQGPEFLTYFNYEAQQDKSGLPNDRFSAERPEGSISTLTIQRTEQRDSAMYRCASSLGTGAFGYTFGSGTRLTVV.

The chain couples TRBV14 to TRBJ2-2; tentative D call: TRBD1 (5 bases). V dropped 3 bases and J dropped 5 bases, with 13 bases sitting between them. This CDR3 has 15 residues. CDR1 and CDR2 (germline): SGHDN, FVKESK. The CDR3: CASSHQTQGTGELFF. CDR3 in DNA: TGTGCCAGCAGCCACCAGACTCAGGGAACCGGGGAGCTGTTTTTT.